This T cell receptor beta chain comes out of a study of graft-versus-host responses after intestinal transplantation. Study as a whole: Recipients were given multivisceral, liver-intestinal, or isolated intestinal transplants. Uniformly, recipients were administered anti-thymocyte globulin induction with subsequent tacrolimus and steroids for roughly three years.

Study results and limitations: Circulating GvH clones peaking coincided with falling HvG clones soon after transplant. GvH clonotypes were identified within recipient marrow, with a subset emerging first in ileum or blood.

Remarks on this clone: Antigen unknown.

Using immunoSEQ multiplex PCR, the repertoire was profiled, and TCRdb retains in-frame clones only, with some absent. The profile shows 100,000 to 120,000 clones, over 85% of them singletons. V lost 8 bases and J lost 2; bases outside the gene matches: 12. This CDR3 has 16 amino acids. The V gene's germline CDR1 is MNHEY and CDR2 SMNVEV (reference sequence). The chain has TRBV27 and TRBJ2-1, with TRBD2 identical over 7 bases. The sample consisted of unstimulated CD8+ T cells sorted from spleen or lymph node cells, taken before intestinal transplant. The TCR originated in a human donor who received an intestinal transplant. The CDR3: CASAISSGSTYNEQFF. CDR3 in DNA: TGTGCCAGCGCCATTTCTAGCGGATCCACCTACAATGAGCAGTTCTTC.